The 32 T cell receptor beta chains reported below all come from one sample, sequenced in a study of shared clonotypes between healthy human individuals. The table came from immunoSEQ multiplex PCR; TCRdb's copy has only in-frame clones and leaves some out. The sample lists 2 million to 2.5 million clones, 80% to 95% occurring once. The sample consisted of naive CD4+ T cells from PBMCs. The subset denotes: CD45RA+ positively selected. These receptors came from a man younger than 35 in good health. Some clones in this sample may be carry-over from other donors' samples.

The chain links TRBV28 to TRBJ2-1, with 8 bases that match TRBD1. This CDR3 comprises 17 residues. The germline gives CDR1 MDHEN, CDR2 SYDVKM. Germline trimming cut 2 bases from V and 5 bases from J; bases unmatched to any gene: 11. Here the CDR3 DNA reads TGTGCCAGCAGTTTAGGCGGGACAGGTATTCGGGACAATGAGCAGTTCTTC. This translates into CASSLGGTGIRDNEQFF.

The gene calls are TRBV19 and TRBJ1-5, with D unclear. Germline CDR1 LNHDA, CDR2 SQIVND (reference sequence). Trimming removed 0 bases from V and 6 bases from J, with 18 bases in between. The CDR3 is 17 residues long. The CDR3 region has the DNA TGTGCCAGTAGTATAGATCCCCTCGTGGTGGTAGGTCAGCCCCAGCATTTT. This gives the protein CASSIDPLVVVGQPQHF. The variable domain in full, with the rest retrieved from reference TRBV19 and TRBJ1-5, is DGGITQSPKYLFRKEGQNVTLSCEQNLNHDAMYWYRQDPGQGLRLIYYSQIVNDFQKGDIAEGYSVSREKKESFPLTVTSAQKNPTAFYLCASSIDPLVVVGQPQHFGDGTRLSIL.

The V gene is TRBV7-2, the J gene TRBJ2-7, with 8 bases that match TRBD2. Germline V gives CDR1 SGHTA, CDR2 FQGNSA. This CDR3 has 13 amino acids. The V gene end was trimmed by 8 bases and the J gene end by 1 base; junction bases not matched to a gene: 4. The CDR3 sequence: CASGSGSSYEQYF. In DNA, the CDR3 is TGTGCCAGCGGAAGCGGGAGTTCCTACGAGCAGTACTTC.

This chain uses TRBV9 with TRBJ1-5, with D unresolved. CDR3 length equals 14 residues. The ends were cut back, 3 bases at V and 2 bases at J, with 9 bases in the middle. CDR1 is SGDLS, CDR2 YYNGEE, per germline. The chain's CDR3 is CASSADWGNQPQHF. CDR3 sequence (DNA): TGTGCCAGCAGCGCAGACTGGGGCAATCAGCCCCAGCATTTT.

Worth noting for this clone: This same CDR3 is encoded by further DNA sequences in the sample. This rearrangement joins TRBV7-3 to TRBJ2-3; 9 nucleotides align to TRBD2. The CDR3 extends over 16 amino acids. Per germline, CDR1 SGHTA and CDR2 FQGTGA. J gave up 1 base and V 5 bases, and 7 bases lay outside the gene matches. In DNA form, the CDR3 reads TGTGCCAGCAGCAGCGGGGCGGGAGGGGGCACAGATACGCAGTATTTT. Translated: CASSSGAGGGTDTQYF. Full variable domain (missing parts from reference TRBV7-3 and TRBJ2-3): GAGVSQTPSNKVTEKGKYVELRCDPISGHTALYWYRQSLGQGPEFLIYFQGTGAADDSGLPNDRFFAVRPEGSVSTLKIQRTERGDSAVYLCASSSGAGGGTDTQYFGPGTRLTVL.

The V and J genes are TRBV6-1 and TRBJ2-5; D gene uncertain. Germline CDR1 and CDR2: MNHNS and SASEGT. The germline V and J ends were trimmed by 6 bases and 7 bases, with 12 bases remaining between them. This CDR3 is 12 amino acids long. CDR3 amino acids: CASRQQPGTQYF. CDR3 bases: TGTGCCAGCAGGCAACAGCCTGGGACCCAGTACTTC.

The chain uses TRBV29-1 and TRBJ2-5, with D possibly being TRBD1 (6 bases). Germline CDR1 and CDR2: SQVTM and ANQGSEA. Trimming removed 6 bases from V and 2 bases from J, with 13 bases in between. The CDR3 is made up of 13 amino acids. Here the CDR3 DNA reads TGCAGCGTCTTGGACAGTTTACAAGAGACCCAGTACTTC. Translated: CSVLDSLQETQYF. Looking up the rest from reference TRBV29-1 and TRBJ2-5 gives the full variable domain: SAVISQKPSRDICQRGTSLTIQCQVDSQVTMMFWYRQQPGQSLTLIATANQGSEATYESGFVIDKFPISRPNLTFSTLTVSNMSPEDSSIYLCSVLDSLQETQYFGPGTRLLVL.

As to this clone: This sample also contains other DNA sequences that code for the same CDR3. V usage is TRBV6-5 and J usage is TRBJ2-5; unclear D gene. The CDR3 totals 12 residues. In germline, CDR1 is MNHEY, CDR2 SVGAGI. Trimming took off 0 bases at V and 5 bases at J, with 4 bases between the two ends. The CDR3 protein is CASSYSGETQYF. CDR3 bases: TGTGCCAGCAGTTACTCCGGCGAGACCCAGTACTTC.

CDR3 in amino acids: CASSYSEGLGTEAFF. CDR3 nucleotide sequence: TGTGCCAGCAGTTACTCGGAAGGGTTGGGCACTGAAGCTTTCTTT. The chain is built from TRBV6-6 and TRBJ1-1; D is undetermined. Trimming cost V 0 bases and J 4 bases, with 12 bases left between them. The CDR3 is 15 residues long. Germline V gene data show CDR1 as MNHNY and CDR2 as SVGAGI (reference sequence).

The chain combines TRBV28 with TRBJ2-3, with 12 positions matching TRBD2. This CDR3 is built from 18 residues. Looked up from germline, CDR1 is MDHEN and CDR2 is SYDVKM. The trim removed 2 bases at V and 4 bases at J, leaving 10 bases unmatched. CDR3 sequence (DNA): TGTGCCAGCAGTTTAGGGCTAGCGGGAGGGTCGCTCCCAGATACGCAGTATTTT. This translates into CASSLGLAGGSLPDTQYF.

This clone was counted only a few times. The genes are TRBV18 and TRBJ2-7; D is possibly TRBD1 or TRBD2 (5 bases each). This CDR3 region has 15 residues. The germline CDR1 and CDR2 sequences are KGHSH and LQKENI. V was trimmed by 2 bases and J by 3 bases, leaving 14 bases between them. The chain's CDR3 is CASSPTLGASYEQYF. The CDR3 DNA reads TGTGCCAGCTCACCAACGCTCGGGGCAAGCTACGAGCAGTACTTC.

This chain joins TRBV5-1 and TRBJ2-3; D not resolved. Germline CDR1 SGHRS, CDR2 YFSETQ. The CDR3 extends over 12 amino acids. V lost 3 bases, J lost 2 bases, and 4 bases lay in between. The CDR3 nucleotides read TGCGCCAGCAGCTCCTTCACAGATACGCAGTATTTT. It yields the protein CASSSFTDTQYF.

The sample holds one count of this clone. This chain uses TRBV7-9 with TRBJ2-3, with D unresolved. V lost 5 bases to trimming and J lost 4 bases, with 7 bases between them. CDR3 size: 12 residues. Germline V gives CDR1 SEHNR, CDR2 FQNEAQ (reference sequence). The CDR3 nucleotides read TGTGCCAGCAGCGAAACTTCAGATACGCAGTATTTT. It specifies CASSETSDTQYF. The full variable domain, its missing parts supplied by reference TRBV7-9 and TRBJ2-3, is DTGVSQNPRHKITKRGQNVTFRCDPISEHNRLYWYRQTLGQGPEFLTYFQNEAQLEKSRLLSDRFSAERPKGSFSTLEIQRTEQGDSAMYLCASSETSDTQYFGPGTRLTVL.

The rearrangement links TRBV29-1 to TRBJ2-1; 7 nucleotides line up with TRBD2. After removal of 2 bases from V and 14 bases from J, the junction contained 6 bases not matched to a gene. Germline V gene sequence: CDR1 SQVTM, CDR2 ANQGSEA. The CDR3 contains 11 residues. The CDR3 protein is CSVETLAVKFF. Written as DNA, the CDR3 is TGCAGCGTTGAAACCCTAGCGGTCAAGTTCTTC.

CDR3 nucleotide sequence: TGTGCCAGCACACCCAAGGCGGGACAGGGGTTCGAGCAGTACTTC. It translates to CASTPKAGQGFEQYF. V and J are TRBV7-2 and TRBJ2-7, with 10 nucleotides matching TRBD1. The CDR3 sequence is 15 residues long. Germline assignment: CDR1 SGHTA and CDR2 FQGNSA. J lost 6 bases, V lost 7 bases, and 12 bases had no gene match.

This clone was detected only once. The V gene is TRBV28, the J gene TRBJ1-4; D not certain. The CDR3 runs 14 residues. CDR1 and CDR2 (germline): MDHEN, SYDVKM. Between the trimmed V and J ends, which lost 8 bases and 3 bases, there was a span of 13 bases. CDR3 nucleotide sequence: TGTGCCAGCCTTGCGGGCAGTCCTAATGAAAAACTGTTTTTT. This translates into CASLAGSPNEKLFF.

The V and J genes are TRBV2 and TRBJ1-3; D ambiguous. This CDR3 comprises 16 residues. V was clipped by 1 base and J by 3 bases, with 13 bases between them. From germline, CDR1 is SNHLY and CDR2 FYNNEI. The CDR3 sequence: CASSEEGVTVGNTIYF. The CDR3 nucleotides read TGTGCCAGCAGTGAAGAGGGAGTCACCGTTGGAAACACCATATATTTT.

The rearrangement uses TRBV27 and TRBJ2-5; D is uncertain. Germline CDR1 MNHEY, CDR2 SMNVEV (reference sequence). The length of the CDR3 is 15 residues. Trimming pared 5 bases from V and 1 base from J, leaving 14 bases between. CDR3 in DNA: TGTGCCAGCAGTACCATCATAGAAAGCCAAGAGACCCAGTACTTC. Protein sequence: CASSTIIESQETQYF.

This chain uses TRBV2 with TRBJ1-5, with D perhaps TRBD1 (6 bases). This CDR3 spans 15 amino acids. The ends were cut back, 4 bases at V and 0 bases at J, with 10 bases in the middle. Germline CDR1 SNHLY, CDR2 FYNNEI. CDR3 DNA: TGTGCCAGCAGTGGTGGACAGTATAGCAATCAGCCCCAGCATTTT. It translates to CASSGGQYSNQPQHF. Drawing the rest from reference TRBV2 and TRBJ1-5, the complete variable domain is EPEVTQTPSHQVTQMGQEVILRCVPISNHLYFYWYRQILGQKVEFLVSFYNNEISEKSEIFDDQFSVERPDGSNFTLKIRSTKLEDSAMYFCASSGGQYSNQPQHFGDGTRLSIL.

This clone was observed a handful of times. CDR3 sequence reads: CASSRQSGFQQYF. CDR3 sequence (DNA): TGTGCCAGCAGCCGACAGTCAGGGTTTCAGCAGTACTTC. V and J are TRBV5-4 and TRBJ2-7; D is possibly TRBD1 (5 bases). This CDR3 contains 13 residues. CDR1 is SGHNT, CDR2 YYREEE, per germline (reference sequence). V lost 4 bases to trimming and J lost 8 bases, with 16 bases between them.

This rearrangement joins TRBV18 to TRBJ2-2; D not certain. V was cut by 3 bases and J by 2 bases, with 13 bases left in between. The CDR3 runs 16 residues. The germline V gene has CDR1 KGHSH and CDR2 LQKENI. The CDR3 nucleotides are TGTGCCAGCTCACCTGCATCTTCATCTAACACCGGGGAGCTGTTTTTT. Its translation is CASSPASSSNTGELFF.

CDR3 protein: CASSSSIGGSGANVLTF. In DNA, the CDR3 is TGTGCCAGCAGCTCGAGCATTGGGGGCTCTGGGGCCAACGTCCTGACTTTC. The chain recombines TRBV7-2 with TRBJ2-6; the D gene could be TRBD1 or TRBD2 (5 bases each). V was clipped by 4 bases and J by 0 bases, with 13 bases between them. Per the germline V gene, CDR1 is SGHTA and CDR2 is FQGNSA. This CDR3 region has 17 residues.

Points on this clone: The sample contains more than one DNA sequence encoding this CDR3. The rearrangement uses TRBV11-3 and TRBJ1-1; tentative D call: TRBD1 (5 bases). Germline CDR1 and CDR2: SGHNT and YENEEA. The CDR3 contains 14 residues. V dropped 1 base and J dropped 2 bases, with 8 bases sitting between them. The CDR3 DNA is TGTGCCAGCAGCTTAGGGGGGAGTAACACTGAAGCTTTCTTT. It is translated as CASSLGGSNTEAFF.

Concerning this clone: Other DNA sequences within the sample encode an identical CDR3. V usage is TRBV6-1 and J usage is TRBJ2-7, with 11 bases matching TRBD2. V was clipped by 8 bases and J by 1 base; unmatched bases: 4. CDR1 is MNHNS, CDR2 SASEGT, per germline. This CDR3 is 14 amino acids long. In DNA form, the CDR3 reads TGTGCCAGCCGAAGACTAGCGGGGTCCTACGAGCAGTACTTC. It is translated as CASRRLAGSYEQYF.

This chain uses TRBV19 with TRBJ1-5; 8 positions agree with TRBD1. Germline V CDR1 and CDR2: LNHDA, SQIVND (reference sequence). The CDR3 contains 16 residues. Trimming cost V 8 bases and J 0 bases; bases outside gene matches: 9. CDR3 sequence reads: CASGQDREYSNQPQHF. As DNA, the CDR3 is TGTGCCAGTGGTCAGGACAGGGAATATAGCAATCAGCCCCAGCATTTT.

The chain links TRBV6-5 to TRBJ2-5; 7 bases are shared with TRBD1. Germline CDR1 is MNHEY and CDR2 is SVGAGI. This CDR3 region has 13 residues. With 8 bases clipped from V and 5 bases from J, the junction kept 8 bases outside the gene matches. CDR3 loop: CASRRQGVETQYF. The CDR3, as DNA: TGTGCCAGCCGAAGACAGGGTGTGGAGACCCAGTACTTC.

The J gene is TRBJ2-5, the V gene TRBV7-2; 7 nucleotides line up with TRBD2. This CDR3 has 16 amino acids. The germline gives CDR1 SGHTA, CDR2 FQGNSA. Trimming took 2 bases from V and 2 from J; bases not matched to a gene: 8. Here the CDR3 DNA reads TGTGCCAGCAGCTTATCGGTCCAAGCGGGGCAAGAGACCCAGTACTTC. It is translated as CASSLSVQAGQETQYF.

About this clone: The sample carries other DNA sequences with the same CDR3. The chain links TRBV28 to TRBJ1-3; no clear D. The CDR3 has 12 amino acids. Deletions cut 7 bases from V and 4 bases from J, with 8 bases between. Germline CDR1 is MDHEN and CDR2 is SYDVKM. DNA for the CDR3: TGTGCCAGCACCCAGGCGGGAAACACCATATATTTT. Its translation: CASTQAGNTIYF.

CDR3 amino acids: CASSGLAGGLDTQYF. The CDR3 nucleotides read TGTGCCAGCAGTGGACTAGCGGGAGGTTTAGATACGCAGTATTTT. The rearrangement joins TRBV28 to TRBJ2-3; 14 bases are a match to TRBD2. The V gene's germline CDR1 is MDHEN and CDR2 SYDVKM. V shed 5 bases and J 5 bases; nucleotides not matched to a gene: 3. The CDR3 has 15 residues.

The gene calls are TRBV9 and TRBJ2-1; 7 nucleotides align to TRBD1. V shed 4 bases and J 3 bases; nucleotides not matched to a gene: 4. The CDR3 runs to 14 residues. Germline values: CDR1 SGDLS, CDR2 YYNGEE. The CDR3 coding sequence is TGTGCCAGCAGCCCCTGGGACAGCTACAATGAGCAGTTCTTC. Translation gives CASSPWDSYNEQFF.

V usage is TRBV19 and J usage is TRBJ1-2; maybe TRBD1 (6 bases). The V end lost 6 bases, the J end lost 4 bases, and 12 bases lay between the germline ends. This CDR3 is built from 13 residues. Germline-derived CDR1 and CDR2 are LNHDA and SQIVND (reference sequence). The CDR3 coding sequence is TGTGCCAGTAGCAGCCACAGGGTCTATGGCTACACCTTC. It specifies CASSSHRVYGYTF. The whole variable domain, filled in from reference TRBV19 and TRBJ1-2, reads DGGITQSPKYLFRKEGQNVTLSCEQNLNHDAMYWYRQDPGQGLRLIYYSQIVNDFQKGDIAEGYSVSREKKESFPLTVTSAQKNPTAFYLCASSSHRVYGYTFGSGTRLTVV.

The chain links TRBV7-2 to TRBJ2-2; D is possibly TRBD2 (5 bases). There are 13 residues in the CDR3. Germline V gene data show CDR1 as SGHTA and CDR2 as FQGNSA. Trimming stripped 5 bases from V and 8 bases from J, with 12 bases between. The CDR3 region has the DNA TGTGCCAGCAGCCCCGGGTTAGCGGGGGAGCTGTTTTTT. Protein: CASSPGLAGELFF. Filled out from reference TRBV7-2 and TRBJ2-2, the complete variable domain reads GAGVSQSPSNKVTEKGKDVELRCDPISGHTALYWYRQSLGQGLEFLIYFQGNSAPDKSGLPSDRFSAERTGGSVSTLTIQRTQQEDSAVYLCASSPGLAGELFFGEGSRLTVL.